The 18 T cell receptor beta chains below come from one sample, sequenced in a study of blood T cell repertoires in COVID-19. The repertoire was sequenced with immunoSEQ multiplex PCR; TCRdb's copy has only in-frame clones and lacks some. The sample has 150,000 or so clones, 70% to 90% seen once; the top ten hold 8%. Sequenced input: peripheral blood. These receptors all come from a woman aged 55-70 years with COVID-19, enrolled during active disease.

This chain uses TRBV4-2 with TRBJ2-3; 13 bases fit TRBD2. V shed 7 bases and J 6 bases; nucleotides not matched to a gene: 4. The CDR3 covers 14 residues. Germline CDR1 reads LGHNA; CDR2 reads YNFKEQ. The DNA of the CDR3 is TGTGCCAGCACAACTAGCGGGGGGGCCGATACGCAGTATTTT. Its translation: CASTTSGGADTQYF.

The chain uses TRBV2 and TRBJ1-5, with D perhaps matching TRBD1 (5 bases). The CDR3 runs 14 residues. Germline V lookup: CDR1 SNHLY, CDR2 FYNNEI. V was clipped by 1 base and J by 7 bases, with 11 bases between them. Here the CDR3 reads CASSEGGARQPQHF. CDR3 nucleotides: TGTGCCAGCAGTGAAGGTGGGGCTAGGCAGCCCCAGCATTTT.

The chain combines TRBV7-3 with TRBJ1-1; no definite D call. The CDR3 totals 13 residues. CDR1 is SGHTA and CDR2 is FQGTGA in the germline V gene. Deletions cut 5 bases from V and 4 bases from J, with 11 bases between. CDR3 region: CASSPTGPTEAFF. The CDR3 bases are TGTGCCAGCAGCCCCACGGGTCCCACTGAAGCTTTCTTT.

This chain connects TRBV11-3 to TRBJ1-2, with 7 bases matching TRBD1. From germline, CDR1 is SGHNT and CDR2 YENEEA. V lost 8 bases and J lost 6; bases outside the gene matches: 24. The CDR3 has 18 amino acids. The CDR3 region has the DNA TGTGCCAGCCGGCTGAGGGGACAGAGGGAGTCTCGAATAAATGGCTACACCTTC. Its translation is CASRLRGQRESRINGYTF.

V and J are TRBV19 and TRBJ2-5; TRBD1 is a possible D gene (5 bases). Trimming cost V 5 bases and J 4 bases, with 17 bases left between them. The length of the CDR3 is 15 residues. Germline CDR1 and CDR2: LNHDA and SQIVND (reference sequence). The chain's CDR3 is CASSPTEDQGETQYF. The CDR3 nucleotides are TGTGCCAGTAGTCCGACAGAGGACCAGGGAGAGACCCAGTACTTC.

This sequence joins TRBV5-4 and TRBJ1-1; 7 bases align to TRBD1. The CDR3 contains 17 residues. The germline CDR1 and CDR2 sequences are SGHNT and YYREEE (reference sequence). J lost 1 base, V lost 0 bases, and 9 bases had no gene match. The CDR3 protein is CASSLEGGEFGNTEAFF. The CDR3 DNA sequence: TGTGCCAGCAGCTTGGAAGGGGGCGAGTTTGGGAACACTGAAGCTTTCTTT.

Details on this clone: Other DNA sequences in this sample translate to the same CDR3. The chain recombines TRBV18 with TRBJ2-3, with D perhaps TRBD2 (5 bases). Germline CDR1 KGHSH, CDR2 LQKENI. Deletions cut 6 bases from V and 2 bases from J, with 9 bases between. This CDR3 is 13 amino acids long. CDR3 loop: CASSPGDTDTQYF. The DNA for the CDR3 is TGTGCCAGCTCCCCCGGGGACACAGATACGCAGTATTTT.

The gene calls are TRBV7-2 and TRBJ1-3, with D tentatively TRBD1 (5 bases). Germline V lookup: CDR1 SGHTA, CDR2 FQGNSA. V was clipped by 5 bases and J by 1 base, with 9 bases between them. The CDR3 has 14 amino acids. The CDR3 nucleotides are TGTGCCAGCAGCCACACAGGATCTGGAAACACCATATATTTT. As protein: CASSHTGSGNTIYF. The full variable domain, its missing parts supplied by reference TRBV7-2 and TRBJ1-3, is GAGVSQSPSNKVTEKGKDVELRCDPISGHTALYWYRQSLGQGLEFLIYFQGNSAPDKSGLPSDRFSAERTGGSVSTLTIQRTQQEDSAVYLCASSHTGSGNTIYFGEGSWLTVV.

This rearrangement joins TRBV29-1 to TRBJ1-2, with 10 bases matching TRBD1. CDR1 and CDR2 (germline): SQVTM, ANQGSEA. The V and J ends lost 6 bases and 6 bases, in that order; junction bases with no gene match: 19. The CDR3 is 17 residues long. CDR3 in DNA: TGCAGCGTCCGCATAAGATCTCCCCTGGGACAGGGGCATGGCTACACCTTC. As protein: CSVRIRSPLGQGHGYTF.

The rearrangement uses TRBV25-1 and TRBJ2-1, with 8 bases identical to TRBD2. Looked up from germline, CDR1 is MGHDK and CDR2 is SYGVNS. This CDR3 region has 15 residues. With V trimmed by 6 bases and J by 0 bases, 4 bases remained unmatched. DNA of the CDR3: TGTGCCAGCAGCCTTCGGGGGGGCTCCTACAATGAGCAGTTCTTC. Its translation: CASSLRGGSYNEQFF.

The chain joins TRBV19 to TRBJ1-2; 10 bases map to TRBD1. V shed 8 bases, J shed 3 bases, and the junction held 9 bases outside the gene matches. Germline V lookup: CDR1 LNHDA, CDR2 SQIVND (reference sequence). The CDR3 covers 15 residues. The CDR3 DNA reads as TGTGCCAGTCAAAAGCCGGGACAGGGGTACTATGGCTACACCTTC. Translated: CASQKPGQGYYGYTF.

The J gene is TRBJ2-2, the V gene TRBV7-2; 9 bases are shared with TRBD1. J gave up 6 bases and V 5 bases, and 13 bases lay outside the gene matches. The CDR3 consists of 17 residues. CDR1 is SGHTA, CDR2 FQGNSA, per germline. CDR3 sequence reads: CASSALASGQGAGELFF. The CDR3 DNA follows: TGTGCCAGCAGCGCCCTAGCCTCGGGACAGGGCGCCGGGGAGCTGTTTTTT. Full variable domain (rest looked up from reference TRBV7-2 and TRBJ2-2): GAGVSQSPSNKVTEKGKDVELRCDPISGHTALYWYRQSLGQGLEFLIYFQGNSAPDKSGLPSDRFSAERTGGSVSTLTIQRTQQEDSAVYLCASSALASGQGAGELFFGEGSRLTVL.

This chain connects TRBV2 to TRBJ1-1, with 8 bases fitting TRBD1. From germline, CDR1 is SNHLY and CDR2 FYNNEI. J lost 3 bases, V lost 2 bases, and 5 bases had no gene match. The CDR3 spans 15 residues. In DNA, the CDR3 is TGTGCCAGCAGTGAACAGGGGGCAAGGGACACTGAAGCTTTCTTT. Amino acid sequence: CASSEQGARDTEAFF.

The chain employs TRBV5-4 and TRBJ2-2; the match to TRBD1 covers 9 bases. CDR3 size: 16 residues. Germline trimming cut 6 bases from V and 4 bases from J; bases unmatched to any gene: 10. Germline V gene data show CDR1 as SGHNT and CDR2 as YYREEE (reference sequence). The CDR3 DNA follows: TGTGCCAGCACTATAACCGGGACAGGGATCACCGGGGAGCTGTTTTTT. The encoded protein is CASTITGTGITGELFF.

The chain is built from TRBV3-1 (or the pseudogene TRBV3-2) and TRBJ2-5, with D tentatively TRBD1 (6 bases). CDR3 length: 16 residues. Trimming cost V 2 bases and J 3 bases, with 16 bases left between them. Germline CDR1 and CDR2: LGHDT and YNNKEL (reference sequence). CDR3: CASSQPTWTAEETQYF. The CDR3 DNA follows: TGTGCCAGCAGCCAACCCACTTGGACAGCAGAAGAGACCCAGTACTTC.

The chain links TRBV5-8 to TRBJ2-2; 8 bases agree with TRBD1. This CDR3 region has 15 residues. Unmatched junction bases numbered 9, after V lost 6 bases and J lost 5 bases. CDR1 is SGHTS and CDR2 is YDEGEE in the germline V gene. CDR3 loop: CASTTGQGSTGELFF. The CDR3 nucleotides read TGTGCCAGCACTACTGGACAGGGCTCGACCGGGGAGCTGTTTTTT.

The chain links TRBV11-3 to TRBJ2-2; TRBD2 matches at 16 bases. Germline CDR1 and CDR2: SGHNT and YENEEA. The trim removed 4 bases at V and 1 base at J, leaving 3 bases unmatched. The CDR3 totals 18 residues. CDR3 nucleotide sequence: TGTGCCAGCAGCTCGGGACTAGCGGGGGGGCTGAACACCGGGGAGCTGTTTTTT. This codes for CASSSGLAGGLNTGELFF.

The CDR3 DNA follows: TGTGCCAGCAGTTTATCGGCAGGGGCCCAGGTCCCTGGGGCCAACGTCCTGACTTTC. Its protein is CASSLSAGAQVPGANVLTF. This chain uses TRBV27 with TRBJ2-6, with a weak D call TRBD1 (6 bases). Germline-derived CDR1 and CDR2 are MNHEY and SMNVEV (reference sequence). Trimming cost V 0 bases and J 2 bases, with 17 bases left between them. This CDR3 comprises 19 residues.